This T cell receptor (beta chain) was observed in a study of T-cell reconstitution after alpha-beta-depleted transplantation in children. The CDR3 totals 15 residues. V was shortened by 3 bases and J by 4 bases, with 12 bases between the two germline ends. The germline CDR1 and CDR2 sequences are SGHAT and FQNNGV. Preparation of the TCRbeta library used unique molecular identifiers. Using its own MiXCR run on the PCR reads, TCRdb lists one record per CDR3 protein. The sample yields roughly 500,000 distinct CDR3 sequences, about 33% seen once. Sequenced here: PBMCs from the stem cell graft donor, sampled from the stem cell graft. The chain has TRBV11-2 and TRBJ2-2, with a tentative D call TRBD1 (5 bases). The clonotype comes from a human donor who donated a stem cell graft to a child with aplastic anemia. The CDR3 sequence: CASSFTDTFTGELFF. In DNA, the CDR3 is TGTGCCAGCAGCTTTACGGACACTTTCACCGGGGAGCTGTTTTTT.